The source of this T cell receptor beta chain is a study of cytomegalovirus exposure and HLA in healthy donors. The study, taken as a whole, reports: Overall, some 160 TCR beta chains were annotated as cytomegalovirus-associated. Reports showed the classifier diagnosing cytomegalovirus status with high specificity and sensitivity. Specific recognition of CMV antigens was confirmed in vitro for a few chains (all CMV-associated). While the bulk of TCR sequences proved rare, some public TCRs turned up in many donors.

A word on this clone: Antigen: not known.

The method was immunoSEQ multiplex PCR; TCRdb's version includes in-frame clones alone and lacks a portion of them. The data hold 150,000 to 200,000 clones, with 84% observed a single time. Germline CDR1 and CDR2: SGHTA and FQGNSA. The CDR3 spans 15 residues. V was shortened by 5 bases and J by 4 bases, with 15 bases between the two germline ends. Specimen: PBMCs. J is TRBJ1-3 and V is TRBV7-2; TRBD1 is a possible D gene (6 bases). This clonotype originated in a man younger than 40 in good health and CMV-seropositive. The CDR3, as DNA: TGTGCCAGCAGCCTAGGAGGACAGTGGGGAAACACCATATATTTT. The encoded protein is CASSLGGQWGNTIYF.